This T cell receptor (beta chain) was sequenced during a study of blood T cell repertoires in COVID-19. The data were produced by immunoSEQ multiplex PCR, yet TCRdb's version contains in-frame clones alone and is incomplete. The data hold roughly 150,000 clones, with 84% observed a single time. This CDR3 has 15 amino acids. Germline V gene lookup returns CDR1 LNHDA and CDR2 SQIVND (reference sequence). J gave up 1 base and V 9 bases, and 9 bases lay outside the gene matches. The TCR sequence derives from a human donor in a cohort sampled during active COVID-19. V gene TRBV19 combines with J gene TRBJ2-3, with 8 positions matching TRBD1. The source material was peripheral blood. CDR3 amino acids: CASLPRGQGTDTQYF. The CDR3 nucleotides are TGTGCCAGCCTACCCAGGGGGCAAGGCACAGATACGCAGTATTTT.